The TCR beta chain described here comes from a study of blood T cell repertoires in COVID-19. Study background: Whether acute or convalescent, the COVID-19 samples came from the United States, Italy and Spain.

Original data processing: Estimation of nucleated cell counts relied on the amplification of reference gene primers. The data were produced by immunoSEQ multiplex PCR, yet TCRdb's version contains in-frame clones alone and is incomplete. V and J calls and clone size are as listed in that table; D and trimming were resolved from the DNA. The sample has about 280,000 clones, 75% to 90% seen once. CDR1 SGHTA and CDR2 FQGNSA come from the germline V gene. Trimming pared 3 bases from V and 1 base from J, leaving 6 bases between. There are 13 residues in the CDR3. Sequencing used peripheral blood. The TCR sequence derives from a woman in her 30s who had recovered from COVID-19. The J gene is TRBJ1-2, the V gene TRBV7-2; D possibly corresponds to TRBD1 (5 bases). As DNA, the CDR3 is TGTGCCAGCAGCTTCCAGGGTAACTATGGCTACACCTTC. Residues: CASSFQGNYGYTF.